Listed here are 15 T cell receptor beta chains from one sample, sequenced in a study of early T cells in non-severe SARS-CoV-2 infection. TCRdb reanalysed the 5' RACE reads using MiXCR and keeps one entry per CDR3 protein. Of under 65,000 distinct CDR3 sequences listed, roughly 12% are singletons. What was sequenced was whole blood. These receptors were obtained from an adult who was a healthcare worker with PCR-confirmed SARS-CoV-2 infection or an uninfected control (not recorded which).

This chain links TRBV10-3 with TRBJ2-7; D ambiguous. The CDR3 spans 13 residues. V lost 8 bases, J lost 1 base, and 12 bases lay in between. The germline gives CDR1 ENHRY, CDR2 SYGVKD. CDR3 amino acids: CAISFPESYEQYF. The DNA of the CDR3 is TGTGCCATCTCCTTCCCCGAGTCCTACGAGCAGTACTTC.

This clonotype has at least ten counts. V and J are TRBV10-3 and TRBJ2-4; 15 bases line up with TRBD2. CDR1 is ENHRY, CDR2 SYGVKD, per germline. The trim removed 5 bases at V and 1 base at J, leaving 6 bases unmatched. The CDR3 contains 18 residues. CDR3 coding DNA: TGTGCCATCAGTTCGGGACTAGCGGGGGGTACTGCCAAAAACATTCAGTACTTC. Translating gives CAISSGLAGGTAKNIQYF.

This clonotype was seen only a few times. The chain is built from TRBV12-5 and TRBJ2-6; a possible D gene is TRBD2 (5 bases). Per germline, CDR1 LGHNT and CDR2 FRNRAP. This CDR3 has 17 residues. With 5 bases removed from V and 2 bases from J, the gap between germline ends came to 16 bases. The CDR3 DNA reads TGTGCTAGTGGTCCCCTGGAGGCAGCTACTGGGGCCAACGTCCTGACTTTC. As protein: CASGPLEAATGANVLTF.

This sequence joins TRBV29-1 and TRBJ2-7, with 10 positions matching TRBD1. Germline CDR1 and CDR2: SQVTM and ANQGSEA. The CDR3 spans 14 residues. V shed 4 bases, J shed 5 bases, and the junction held 8 bases outside the gene matches. The CDR3 sequence is CSVAVPGTGDEQYF. The CDR3 DNA sequence: TGCAGCGTTGCCGTCCCCGGGACAGGGGACGAGCAGTACTTC.

The chain has TRBV7-2 and TRBJ2-6; 12 positions agree with TRBD1. The trim removed 3 bases at V and 4 bases at J, leaving 7 bases unmatched. CDR3 length: 18 residues. Germline-derived CDR1 and CDR2 are SGHTA and FQGNSA. CDR3 nucleotides: TGTGCCAGCAGCTTCGGGGACAGGGGGCTTGAAGGGGCCAACGTCCTGACTTTC. Translated, it gives CASSFGDRGLEGANVLTF.

This clonotype came up many times. The rearrangement uses TRBV29-1 and TRBJ2-3, with 9 bases that match TRBD2. CDR3 length equals 13 residues. V lost 2 bases, J lost 5 bases, and 2 bases stayed unmatched. Germline loops: CDR1 SQVTM, CDR2 ANQGSEA. The CDR3 is CSVENSGRDTQYF. In nucleotides, the CDR3 is TGCAGCGTTGAAAATAGCGGGAGAGATACGCAGTATTTT.

The chain uses TRBV20-1 and TRBJ2-1; TRBD2 matches at 8 bases. V shed 2 bases and J 10 bases; nucleotides not matched to a gene: 13. The CDR3 is made up of 15 amino acids. Germline V gene lookup returns CDR1 DFQATT and CDR2 SNEGSKA (reference sequence). The CDR3 reads CSARRRVSGRSEQFF. The CDR3 coding sequence is TGCAGTGCTAGAAGAAGGGTAAGCGGGAGAAGCGAGCAGTTCTTC.

The sample holds many counts of this clonotype. The CDR3 reads CSVGQGNGYTF. The CDR3 DNA follows: TGCAGCGTAGGACAGGGGAACGGCTACACCTTC. V usage is TRBV29-1 and J usage is TRBJ1-2; 9 bases line up with TRBD1. Germline CDR1 is SQVTM and CDR2 is ANQGSEA. J was trimmed by 8 bases and V by 6 bases; bases with no gene match: 4. This CDR3 region has 11 residues.

This clonotype was detected many times. This chain joins TRBV4-3 and TRBJ2-1; 7 bases are shared with TRBD1. The CDR3 runs to 17 residues. V dropped 0 bases and J dropped 3; count of bases not matched to a gene: 8. The germline gives CDR1 LGHNA, CDR2 YSLEER. The CDR3 sequence: CASSQDQGQAIYNEQFF. DNA of the CDR3: TGCGCCAGCAGCCAAGATCAAGGACAGGCCATCTACAATGAGCAGTTCTTC.

This chain links TRBV7-3 with TRBJ1-5, with 8 positions matching TRBD1. CDR1 and CDR2 from the germline V gene are SGHTA and FQGTGA. This CDR3 region has 13 residues. With V trimmed by 5 bases and J by 4 bases, 1 base remained unmatched. CDR3 sequence: CASSRDRNQPQHF. The CDR3 nucleotides read TGTGCCAGCAGCAGGGACAGGAATCAGCCCCAGCATTTT. The complete variable domain, with remaining parts taken from reference TRBV7-3 and TRBJ1-5, reads GAGVSQTPSNKVTEKGKYVELRCDPISGHTALYWYRQSLGQGPEFLIYFQGTGAADDSGLPNDRFFAVRPEGSVSTLKIQRTERGDSAVYLCASSRDRNQPQHFGDGTRLSIL.

This chain uses TRBV9 with TRBJ2-2, with D possibly TRBD2 on 5 matching bases. In germline, CDR1 is SGDLS, CDR2 YYNGEE. V lost 5 bases to trimming and J lost 2 bases, with 13 bases between them. The CDR3 extends over 15 amino acids. CDR3 amino acids: CASSDLAVNTGELFF. CDR3 nucleotide sequence: TGTGCCAGCAGTGACCTAGCAGTCAACACCGGGGAGCTGTTTTTT. Drawing the rest from reference TRBV9 and TRBJ2-2, the complete variable domain is DSGVTQTPKHLITATGQRVTLRCSPRSGDLSVYWYQQSLDQGLQFLIQYYNGEERAKGNILERFSAQQFPDLHSELNLSSLELGDSALYFCASSDLAVNTGELFFGEGSRLTVL.

This clonotype was seen ten or more times. The J gene is TRBJ1-1, the V gene TRBV5-1; no reliable D call. In germline, CDR1 is SGHRS, CDR2 YFSETQ. CDR3 size: 13 residues. Trimming shortened V by 4 bases and J by 7 bases, and 14 bases separated the two germline ends. This CDR3 is CASSPRTAYEAFF. In DNA form, the CDR3 reads TGCGCCAGCAGCCCGAGGACGGCCTATGAAGCTTTCTTT.

This clonotype has a count of ten or more. CDR3 sequence: CASSSDWSSNQPQHF. CDR3 sequence (DNA): TGTGCCAGCAGCTCGGACTGGTCGAGCAATCAGCCCCAGCATTTT. The genes are TRBV6-6 and TRBJ1-5; no definite D call. The CDR3 runs to 15 residues. Trimming shortened V by 6 bases and J by 1 base, and 13 bases separated the two germline ends. Germline V gene data show CDR1 as MNHNY and CDR2 as SVGAGI (reference sequence).

The V and J genes are TRBV9 and TRBJ1-1; D is undetermined. Germline lookup yields CDR1 SGDLS and CDR2 YYNGEE. The CDR3 contains 14 residues. V was cut by 0 bases and J by 1 base, with 7 bases left in between. CDR3 sequence (DNA): TGTGCCAGCAGCGTAGGATCCTCGAACACTGAAGCTTTCTTT. It translates to CASSVGSSNTEAFF.

This clonotype has a count of ten or more. V gene TRBV10-3 combines with J gene TRBJ2-5; 12 bases are a match to TRBD1. The CDR3 is made up of 15 amino acids. Germline V CDR1 and CDR2: ENHRY, SYGVKD. The trim removed 6 bases at V and 1 base at J, leaving 3 bases unmatched. The chain's CDR3 is CAISKGQGAQETQYF. For the CDR3, the DNA is TGTGCCATCAGCAAGGGACAGGGGGCCCAAGAGACCCAGTACTTC.